Below, 29 T cell receptor beta chains from the same sample are listed, as sequenced in a study of blood T cell repertoires in COVID-19. Profiled with immunoSEQ multiplex PCR; TCRdb holds only in-frame clones, not every one. The table has fewer than 200,000 clones, approximately 92% seen once; the top ten hold about 5%. Source material: peripheral blood. The receptors shown here come from a woman aged 45-59 years with acute or convalescent COVID-19.

This clone occurred once. The chain is built from TRBV24-1 and TRBJ2-1; D not certain. Germline V CDR1 and CDR2: KGHDR, SFDVKD. Trimming removed 1 base at V and 6 bases at J, with 6 bases between. CDR3 length equals 13 residues. The CDR3 coding sequence is TGTGCCACCAGTGATTTCCCCTCCAATGAGCAGTTCTTC. Protein product: CATSDFPSNEQFF.

The V gene is TRBV19, the J gene TRBJ1-2; perhaps TRBD1 as D (6 bases). The CDR3 runs 13 residues. With 7 bases removed from V and 3 bases from J, the gap between germline ends came to 12 bases. The germline CDR1 and CDR2 sequences are LNHDA and SQIVND (reference sequence). The DNA for the CDR3 is TGTGCCAGTAATTCGGGGGGCGACTATGGCTACACCTTC. Encoded protein: CASNSGGDYGYTF.

V and J are TRBV24-1 and TRBJ1-1; the match to TRBD1 covers 9 bases. The CDR3 loop spans 17 amino acids. Per germline, CDR1 KGHDR and CDR2 SFDVKD. With 7 bases clipped from V and 5 bases from J, the junction kept 16 bases outside the gene matches. The chain's CDR3 is CATSPGTGLGLGTEAFF. The CDR3 DNA reads TGTGCCACCAGCCCCGGGACAGGGTTGGGTCTGGGTACTGAAGCTTTCTTT.

The chain has TRBV19 and TRBJ1-2, with D hard to call. The germline V gene has CDR1 LNHDA and CDR2 SQIVND (reference sequence). The V gene lost 4 bases and the J gene lost 3 bases, with 15 bases spanning the gap. There are 15 residues in the CDR3. The CDR3 region has the DNA TGTGCCAGTAGTAGCGGCCAGACTCCAGACTATGGCTACACCTTC. It translates to CASSSGQTPDYGYTF.

The chain employs TRBV7-2 and TRBJ1-3, with a possible D match to TRBD1 (5 bases). V lost 1 base and J lost 8, with 12 bases in between. The germline V gene has CDR1 SGHTA and CDR2 FQGNSA. The CDR3 runs to 14 residues. The CDR3 DNA reads TGTGCCAGCAGCTTAGATCGGGGGAGGCACACCATATATTTT. This sequence encodes CASSLDRGRHTIYF.

This chain links TRBV29-1 with TRBJ1-1, with a weak D call TRBD1 (5 bases). The germline CDR1 and CDR2 sequences are SQVTM and ANQGSEA. V lost 8 bases and J 0 bases, leaving 10 bases between the germline ends. The CDR3 totals 12 residues. The CDR3 nucleotides read TGCAGCACGGGGCGAATGAACACTGAAGCTTTCTTT. Translated, it gives CSTGRMNTEAFF.

The chain couples TRBV29-1 to TRBJ1-1; no clear D gene. Deletions cut 8 bases from V and 1 base from J, with 11 bases between. CDR1 and CDR2 (germline): SQVTM, ANQGSEA. There are 12 residues in the CDR3. The CDR3 nucleotides read TGCAGCACCCGGGAGGGGAACACTGAAGCTTTCTTT. It translates to CSTREGNTEAFF.

The CDR3 DNA reads TGCGCCAGCAGCCAAGATCACTCATCGGGCACAGATACGCAGTATTTT. Protein product: CASSQDHSSGTDTQYF. V is TRBV4-3 and J is TRBJ2-3; D unclear. This CDR3 spans 16 amino acids. The germline V gene has CDR1 LGHNA and CDR2 YSLEER. Trimming took off 0 bases at V and 1 base at J, with 11 bases between the two ends.

The chain combines TRBV2 with TRBJ1-1; D ambiguous. V gave up 6 bases and J gave up 1 base, with 15 bases separating them. The CDR3 extends over 15 amino acids. In germline, CDR1 is SNHLY, CDR2 FYNNEI. The CDR3 DNA follows: TGTGCCAGCAGCCGGAGCACAAACCCGAACACTGAAGCTTTCTTT. Protein sequence: CASSRSTNPNTEAFF. The full variable domain, rest sourced from reference TRBV2 and TRBJ1-1, is EPEVTQTPSHQVTQMGQEVILRCVPISNHLYFYWYRQILGQKVEFLVSFYNNEISEKSEIFDDQFSVERPDGSNFTLKIRSTKLEDSAMYFCASSRSTNPNTEAFFGQGTRLTVV.

The chain recombines TRBV9 with TRBJ1-3; D unclear. The V gene's germline CDR1 is SGDLS and CDR2 YYNGEE. V was shortened by 5 bases and J by 2 bases, with 8 bases between the two germline ends. The length of the CDR3 is 13 residues. The CDR3 loop is CASSEAAGNTIYF. CDR3 DNA sequence: TGTGCCAGCAGTGAAGCCGCTGGAAACACCATATATTTT.

This chain uses TRBV28 with TRBJ1-3; 8 bases match TRBD1. J lost 5 bases, V lost 6 bases, and 15 bases had no gene match. There are 17 residues in the CDR3. Germline CDR1 is MDHEN and CDR2 is SYDVKM. CDR3: CASRLLTRTGKRNTIYF. The CDR3 nucleotides are TGTGCCAGCAGATTACTGACTCGGACAGGGAAAAGAAACACCATATATTTT.

V is TRBV11-2 and J is TRBJ1-1, with D unclear. This CDR3 is built from 13 residues. Per the germline V gene, CDR1 is SGHAT and CDR2 is FQNNGV. V shed 7 bases and J shed 3 bases, with 12 bases lying between them. CDR3 region: CASKLDVYTEAFF. The CDR3, as DNA: TGTGCCAGCAAACTAGACGTATACACTGAAGCTTTCTTT.

This clone was counted between two and nine times. The chain joins TRBV15 to TRBJ2-1, with 9 bases matching TRBD2. CDR3 length equals 15 residues. V lost 8 bases and J lost 5; bases outside the gene matches: 10. From germline, CDR1 is LNHNV and CDR2 YYDKDF (reference sequence). CDR3 sequence (DNA): TGTGCCACCGGACTTAGCGGGAGAAGAGACAATGAGCAGTTCTTC. This sequence encodes CATGLSGRRDNEQFF.

The rearrangement uses TRBV6-5 and TRBJ1-1, with 7 bases matching TRBD1. The germline V gene encodes CDR1 MNHEY and CDR2 SVGAGI. The CDR3 extends over 13 amino acids. V shed 11 bases and J 4 bases; nucleotides not matched to a gene: 10. For the CDR3, the DNA is TGTGCCCATACTTTACAGGGGTCCACTGAAGCTTTCTTT. Translation: CAHTLQGSTEAFF.

V is TRBV28 and J is TRBJ1-5; tentatively, D is TRBD1 (5 bases). CDR1 and CDR2 from the germline V gene are MDHEN and SYDVKM. CDR3 size: 16 residues. The V and J ends lost 3 bases and 3 bases respectively, with 15 bases between them. In DNA, the CDR3 is TGTGCCAGCAGTTTTTCTACCCAGGGCCACAATCAGCCCCAGCATTTT. Translation gives CASSFSTQGHNQPQHF.

The chain employs TRBV12-3 or TRBV12-4 and TRBJ1-1; no reliable D call. There are 12 residues in the CDR3. Trimming took 6 bases from V and 4 from J, leaving 9 bases between them. The CDR3 DNA reads TGTGCCAGCAGCCTCTCCCCCACTGAAGCTTTCTTT. Translation: CASSLSPTEAFF.

The chain joins TRBV12-5 to TRBJ1-6; the D gene is possibly TRBD1 (6 bases). The length of the CDR3 is 14 residues. Trimming removed 10 bases at V and 5 bases at J, with 15 bases between. CDR1 and CDR2 (germline): LGHNT, FRNRAP. CDR3 bases: TGTGCTACTCGGACAGAGACGAATAATTCACCCCTCCACTTT. Protein sequence: CATRTETNNSPLHF.

The chain has TRBV12-3 or TRBV12-4 and TRBJ2-7; TRBD1 is a possible D gene (6 bases). CDR3 length: 13 amino acids. V lost 7 bases, J lost 2 bases, and 12 bases lay in between. CDR3 residues: CASTRDTAYEQYF. In nucleotides, the CDR3 is TGTGCCAGCACCCGGGACACAGCCTACGAGCAGTACTTC.

The chain uses TRBV7-9 and TRBJ1-1, with 8 bases aligning to TRBD1. The CDR3 is 14 amino acids. Germline loops: CDR1 SEHNR, CDR2 FQNEAQ (reference sequence). With V trimmed by 5 bases and J by 5 bases, 7 bases remained unmatched. The CDR3 nucleotides are TGTGCCAGCAGCGGGACGGGACAGGAGACTGAAGCTTTCTTT. Protein: CASSGTGQETEAFF.

The rearrangement uses TRBV2 and TRBJ1-1; no reliable D call. CDR1 is SNHLY and CDR2 is FYNNEI in the germline V gene. V lost 6 bases and J lost 7, with 15 bases in between. The CDR3 length is 13 residues. The CDR3, as DNA: TGTGCCAGCAGGACTTCCGGGGTCAGTGAAGCTTTCTTT. Protein: CASRTSGVSEAFF. The full variable domain, its missing parts supplied by reference TRBV2 and TRBJ1-1, is EPEVTQTPSHQVTQMGQEVILRCVPISNHLYFYWYRQILGQKVEFLVSFYNNEISEKSEIFDDQFSVERPDGSNFTLKIRSTKLEDSAMYFCASRTSGVSEAFFGQGTRLTVV.

The chain recombines TRBV7-9 with TRBJ2-7; 7 nucleotides align to TRBD1. Per the germline V gene, CDR1 is SEHNR and CDR2 is FQNEAQ (reference sequence). The V segment lost 2 bases and the J segment 2 bases; nucleotides outside the gene matches: 12. The CDR3 covers 17 residues. The CDR3 spells CASSLPRTGPTPYEQYF. DNA of the CDR3: TGTGCCAGCAGCTTACCAAGGACAGGTCCTACTCCCTACGAGCAGTACTTC.

The chain has TRBV19 and TRBJ1-4; D call uncertain. V lost 6 bases to trimming and J lost 6 bases, with 11 bases between them. CDR3 length: 13 amino acids. CDR1 is LNHDA, CDR2 SQIVND, per germline (reference sequence). The CDR3 bases are TGTGCCAGTAGACCACCGGGAGATGAAAAACTGTTTTTT. Translation: CASRPPGDEKLFF.

This chain connects TRBV7-2 to TRBJ2-3, with D possibly TRBD2 on 5 matching bases. V lost 5 bases to trimming and J lost 3 bases, with 12 bases between them. The CDR3 runs 14 residues. Germline CDR1 SGHTA, CDR2 FQGNSA. CDR3 nucleotides: TGTGCCAGCAGCCCCCTTACGGGAACAGATACGCAGTATTTT. Protein product: CASSPLTGTDTQYF.

The rearrangement links TRBV15 to TRBJ1-5; no clear D. Trimming removed 5 bases from V and 0 bases from J, with 8 bases in between. CDR1 LNHNV and CDR2 YYDKDF come from the germline V gene (reference sequence). The CDR3 spans 14 residues. Written as DNA, the CDR3 is TGTGCCACCAGCCCGCAGGTTAGCAATCAGCCCCAGCATTTT. Translated: CATSPQVSNQPQHF. The full variable domain, in which reference TRBV15 and TRBJ1-5 provide the parts outside the CDR3, is DAMVIQNPRYQVTQFGKPVTLSCSQTLNHNVMYWYQQKSSQAPKLLFHYYDKDFNNEADTPDNFQSRRPNTSFCFLDIRSPGLGDTAMYLCATSPQVSNQPQHFGDGTRLSIL.

This chain uses TRBV9 with TRBJ1-2, with 11 bases identical to TRBD1. Germline values: CDR1 SGDLS, CDR2 YYNGEE. The V segment lost 5 bases and the J segment 6 bases; nucleotides outside the gene matches: 12. The CDR3 is made up of 16 amino acids. CDR3 sequence (DNA): TGTGCCAGCAGTCGCTCTGGACAGGGGGCGTTGGATGGCTACACCTTC. Protein: CASSRSGQGALDGYTF. Filled out from reference TRBV9 and TRBJ1-2, the complete variable domain reads DSGVTQTPKHLITATGQRVTLRCSPRSGDLSVYWYQQSLDQGLQFLIQYYNGEERAKGNILERFSAQQFPDLHSELNLSSLELGDSALYFCASSRSGQGALDGYTFGSGTRLTVV.

This chain links TRBV5-1 with TRBJ1-6, with D possibly TRBD1 on 6 matching bases. The CDR3 has 16 residues. CDR1 and CDR2 (germline): SGHRS, YFSETQ. Trimming took off 0 bases at V and 5 bases at J, with 12 bases between the two ends. The chain's CDR3 is CASSLDRQENNSPLHF. DNA of the CDR3: TGCGCCAGCAGCTTGGATCGACAGGAGAATAATTCACCCCTCCACTTT. Complete variable domain (other parts from reference TRBV5-1 and TRBJ1-6): KAGVTQTPRYLIKTRGQQVTLSCSPISGHRSVSWYQQTPGQGLQFLFEYFSETQRNKGNFPGRFSGRQFSNSRSEMNVSTLELGDSALYLCASSLDRQENNSPLHFGNGTRLTVT.

The CDR3 bases are TGCGCCAGCAGCCAAGGACGGGACTTTCGGTATGAAAAACTGTTTTTT. This translates into CASSQGRDFRYEKLFF. V and J are TRBV4-1 and TRBJ1-4; possibly TRBD1 for D (5 bases). V lost 1 base, J lost 6 bases, and 15 bases lay in between. The V gene's germline CDR1 is MGHRA and CDR2 YSYEKL. The CDR3 totals 16 residues.

The chain couples TRBV18 to TRBJ2-1; TRBD1 matches at 10 bases. The CDR3 has 16 amino acids. V gave up 4 bases and J gave up 7 bases; unmatched junction bases: 10. Germline loops: CDR1 KGHSH, CDR2 LQKENI. For the CDR3, the DNA is TGTGCCAGCTCACTCCTCGACAGGGGGCTAGGGAATGAGCAGTTCTTC. Encoded protein: CASSLLDRGLGNEQFF. The full variable domain, in which reference TRBV18 and TRBJ2-1 provide the parts outside the CDR3, is NAGVMQNPRHLVRRRGQEARLRCSPMKGHSHVYWYRQLPEEGLKFMVYLQKENIIDESGMPKERFSAEFPKEGPSILRIQQVVRGDSAAYFCASSLLDRGLGNEQFFGPGTRLTVL.

The chain combines TRBV30 with TRBJ1-1; 8 positions agree with TRBD1. Germline loops: CDR1 GTSNPN, CDR2 SVGIG (reference sequence). V was pared by 3 bases and J by 6 bases, with 3 bases of the junction left unmatched. This CDR3 has 12 residues. This CDR3 reads CAWSDRGSEAFF. CDR3 sequence (DNA): TGTGCCTGGAGCGACAGGGGCTCTGAAGCTTTCTTT.